One and the same sample provided the 29 T cell receptor beta chains below, sequenced in a study of blood T cell repertoires in COVID-19. Sequencing used immunoSEQ multiplex PCR; TCRdb keeps in-frame clones, though not all of them. The sample yields 9,500 to 10,000 clones, around 80% seen once. The source material was peripheral blood. These receptors all come from a man aged 60-69 years with active COVID-19.

This clone showed up just once. The chain couples TRBV7-2 to TRBJ2-7; the match to TRBD1 covers 7 bases. Germline-derived CDR1 and CDR2 are SGHTA and FQGNSA. The CDR3 is 14 residues long. V trimming: 3 bases; J trimming: 0 bases; junction bases outside the gene matches: 2. Here the CDR3 reads CASSFDRVSYEQYF. CDR3 sequence (DNA): TGTGCCAGCAGCTTCGACAGGGTCTCCTACGAGCAGTACTTC.

The chain is built from TRBV28 and TRBJ2-7, with 8 bases matching TRBD1. Trimming at V came to 4 bases and at J to 4 bases, leaving 6 bases not matched to a gene. Germline CDR1 is MDHEN and CDR2 is SYDVKM. The CDR3 sequence is 14 residues long. CDR3 region: CASSSRQGMYEQYF. The DNA of the CDR3 is TGTGCCAGCAGTTCGAGACAGGGGATGTACGAGCAGTACTTC.

This clone was detected a few times. This chain links TRBV4-3 with TRBJ2-1, with TRBD1 matching 7 bases. The germline V gene has CDR1 LGHNA and CDR2 YSLEER. The V gene end was trimmed by 0 bases and the J gene end by 8 bases; junction bases not matched to a gene: 7. The CDR3 spans 15 residues. CDR3 amino acids: CASSQEGDSFDEQFF. In DNA form, the CDR3 reads TGCGCCAGCAGCCAAGAGGGGGACAGCTTCGATGAGCAGTTCTTC.

The chain employs TRBV19 and TRBJ2-1, with a possible D match to TRBD1 (6 bases). The germline V gene encodes CDR1 LNHDA and CDR2 SQIVND (reference sequence). CDR3 length: 13 amino acids. Trimming stripped 5 bases from V and 8 bases from J, with 13 bases between. The DNA of the CDR3 is TGTGCCAGTAGTTTAAAACAGGGAGATGAGCAGTTCTTC. Translating gives CASSLKQGDEQFF.

The table lists this clone with a count of one. The V gene is TRBV14, the J gene TRBJ2-3; 10 bases map to TRBD2. The CDR3 loop spans 16 amino acids. The germline CDR1 and CDR2 sequences are SGHDN and FVKESK. J lost 1 base, V lost 0 bases, and 1 base had no gene match. This chain's CDR3 is CASSQDLAGGTDTQYF. CDR3 bases: TGTGCCAGCAGCCAAGACCTAGCGGGGGGCACAGATACGCAGTATTTT.

This sequence joins TRBV18 and TRBJ2-1; 12 nucleotides line up with TRBD2. J gave up 5 bases and V 6 bases, and 5 bases lay outside the gene matches. CDR1 is KGHSH, CDR2 LQKENI, per germline. The CDR3 totals 15 residues. The CDR3 loop reads CASSQLAGGDNEQFF. The CDR3 nucleotides are TGTGCCAGCTCCCAACTAGCGGGAGGCGACAATGAGCAGTTCTTC.

The V call is TRBV6-5, the J call TRBJ2-1; D is possibly TRBD1 (7 bases). Trimming shortened V by 5 bases and J by 5 bases, and 16 bases separated the two germline ends. The CDR3 runs 15 residues. CDR1 MNHEY and CDR2 SVGAGI come from the germline V gene. The CDR3 nucleotides are TGTGCCAGCAGTCCCTCCAGGGGGGCGAACAATGAGCAGTTCTTC. This encodes CASSPSRGANNEQFF.

The CDR3 protein is CASSLTAGGLTDTQYF. The CDR3 nucleotides read TGTGCCAGCAGCTTAACGGCAGGGGGCCTCACAGATACGCAGTATTTT. The chain couples TRBV7-3 to TRBJ2-3, with 8 bases aligning to TRBD1. The CDR3 is made up of 16 amino acids. Germline assignment: CDR1 SGHTA and CDR2 FQGTGA. Trimming removed 0 bases from V and 2 bases from J; junction bases left unmatched: 4.

The chain has TRBV7-8 and TRBJ2-7; the D gene is possibly TRBD1 (6 bases). CDR1 and CDR2 from the germline V gene are SGHVS and FQNEAQ. V gave up 1 base and J gave up 3 bases, with 13 bases separating them. The CDR3 is 15 residues long. The CDR3 loop is CASSLGSKGGYEQYF. The CDR3 coding sequence is TGTGCCAGCAGCTTAGGTTCGAAAGGGGGCTACGAGCAGTACTTC.

The chain has TRBV7-2 and TRBJ1-5; the match to TRBD1 covers 7 bases. V dropped 5 bases and J dropped 7; count of bases not matched to a gene: 5. CDR3 length: 13 amino acids. Per germline, CDR1 SGHTA and CDR2 FQGNSA. The CDR3 loop reads CASSRDRAQPQHF. Written as DNA, the CDR3 is TGTGCCAGCAGCCGTGACAGGGCCCAGCCCCAGCATTTT.

The gene calls are TRBV14 and TRBJ2-5, with D possibly matching TRBD2 (5 bases). The CDR3 extends over 13 amino acids. From germline, CDR1 is SGHDN and CDR2 FVKESK. The germline V and J ends were trimmed by 1 base and 7 bases, with 10 bases remaining between them. Written as DNA, the CDR3 is TGTGCCAGCAGCCAAGTTACTGCGGGGACCCAGTACTTC. Its protein is CASSQVTAGTQYF.

This clone has more than one count but fewer than ten. This chain uses TRBV6-4 with TRBJ1-1; possibly TRBD1 for D (6 bases). The CDR3 covers 16 residues. The germline CDR1 and CDR2 sequences are MRHNA and SNTAGT. Trimming pared 6 bases from V and 0 bases from J, leaving 17 bases between. The CDR3 region is CASSPGDGLLNTEAFF. The CDR3 nucleotides read TGTGCCAGCAGCCCAGGGGACGGCCTTTTGAACACTGAAGCTTTCTTT.

The chain uses TRBV27 and TRBJ2-2, with 7 bases that match TRBD2. Trimming cost V 3 bases and J 0 bases; bases outside gene matches: 13. CDR1 and CDR2 from the germline V gene are MNHEY and SMNVEV (reference sequence). The CDR3 totals 19 residues. The CDR3 is CASSFIRGYSGSNTGELFF. The CDR3 nucleotides are TGTGCCAGCAGTTTTATCCGGGGCTATAGCGGGTCGAACACCGGGGAGCTGTTTTTT.

The chain employs TRBV18 and TRBJ2-7; TRBD1 matches 8 bases. Germline CDR1 reads KGHSH; CDR2 reads LQKENI. The CDR3 totals 15 residues. Germline trimming cut 3 bases from V and 4 bases from J; bases unmatched to any gene: 8. The CDR3 nucleotides are TGTGCCAGCTCACCGATAGAACAGGGGGGATACGAGCAGTACTTC. It is translated as CASSPIEQGGYEQYF.

This clone was detected only a few times. The genes are TRBV6-5 and TRBJ2-2; maybe TRBD1 (5 bases). The germline V and J ends were trimmed by 2 bases and 2 bases, with 9 bases remaining between them. CDR1 and CDR2 (germline): MNHEY, SVGAGI. CDR3 length: 15 amino acids. Here the CDR3 DNA reads TGTGCCAGCAGTTACCAGGGCATAAACACCGGGGAGCTGTTTTTT. Protein: CASSYQGINTGELFF.

The count of this clone is one. This rearrangement joins TRBV6-1 to TRBJ1-5; 7 positions match TRBD1. V lost 3 bases and J lost 3; bases outside the gene matches: 5. Germline CDR1 reads MNHNS; CDR2 reads SASEGT. The CDR3 length is 15 residues. CDR3 sequence reads: CASSDRQGNNQPQHF. CDR3 nucleotides: TGTGCCAGCAGTGACCGACAGGGAAACAATCAGCCCCAGCATTTT.

The rearrangement joins TRBV6-1 to TRBJ1-5; TRBD1 might be the D (6 bases). CDR3 length equals 14 residues. Germline V gene sequence: CDR1 MNHNS, CDR2 SASEGT. Trimming took off 3 bases at V and 9 bases at J, with 15 bases between the two ends. CDR3 sequence (DNA): TGTGCCAGCAGTGACCACAGGGAAGATAGGCCCCAGCATTTT. Translating it yields CASSDHREDRPQHF.

The V gene is TRBV9, the J gene TRBJ1-1; perhaps TRBD1 as D (5 bases). Deletions cut 4 bases from V and 2 bases from J, with 12 bases between. From germline, CDR1 is SGDLS and CDR2 YYNGEE. The CDR3 runs 14 residues. CDR3 amino acids: CASSTDDSNTEAFF. The CDR3, as DNA: TGTGCCAGCAGCACAGACGACAGTAACACTGAAGCTTTCTTT.

This chain uses TRBV9 with TRBJ2-7; 8 positions agree with TRBD2. Germline V gives CDR1 SGDLS, CDR2 YYNGEE. The CDR3 covers 14 residues. V was pared by 4 bases and J by 2 bases, with 5 bases of the junction left unmatched. CDR3 in DNA: TGTGCCAGCAGCTTCGGGGGGGGAGCCTACGAGCAGTACTTC. Its protein product is CASSFGGGAYEQYF. Complete variable domain (other parts from reference TRBV9 and TRBJ2-7): DSGVTQTPKHLITATGQRVTLRCSPRSGDLSVYWYQQSLDQGLQFLIQYYNGEERAKGNILERFSAQQFPDLHSELNLSSLELGDSALYFCASSFGGGAYEQYFGPGTRLTVT.

The chain links TRBV14 to TRBJ2-3; D is possibly TRBD1 (5 bases). The germline V gene has CDR1 SGHDN and CDR2 FVKESK. Trimming took 0 bases from V and 4 from J, leaving 8 bases between them. The CDR3 is made up of 14 amino acids. As DNA, the CDR3 is TGTGCCAGCAGCCAAGACAGGGTCGCAGATACGCAGTATTTT. Amino acid sequence: CASSQDRVADTQYF. Full variable domain (missing parts from reference TRBV14 and TRBJ2-3): EAGVTQFPSHSVIEKGQTVTLRCDPISGHDNLYWYRRVMGKEIKFLLHFVKESKQDESGMPNNRFLAERTGGTYSTLKVQPAELEDSGVYFCASSQDRVADTQYFGPGTRLTVL.

J is TRBJ2-5 and V is TRBV19; 8 bases are shared with TRBD2. Germline lookup yields CDR1 LNHDA and CDR2 SQIVND (reference sequence). V was pared by 3 bases and J by 1 base, with 10 bases of the junction left unmatched. CDR3 length equals 17 residues. In nucleotides, the CDR3 is TGTGCCAGTAGTATTTACCATTTACTAGCGGTCCAAGAGACCCAGTACTTC. Translating gives CASSIYHLLAVQETQYF. The full variable domain, rest sourced from reference TRBV19 and TRBJ2-5, is DGGITQSPKYLFRKEGQNVTLSCEQNLNHDAMYWYRQDPGQGLRLIYYSQIVNDFQKGDIAEGYSVSREKKESFPLTVTSAQKNPTAFYLCASSIYHLLAVQETQYFGPGTRLLVL.

This rearrangement joins TRBV27 to TRBJ2-1, with D possibly matching TRBD2 (6 bases). V was cut by 2 bases and J by 8 bases, with 22 bases left in between. The germline V gene has CDR1 MNHEY and CDR2 SMNVEV (reference sequence). This CDR3 is 17 amino acids long. DNA for the CDR3: TGTGCCAGCAGTTTAGAGGGCGGGACCTCCCGGTTGGATGAGCAGTTCTTC. Its translation is CASSLEGGTSRLDEQFF.

V usage is TRBV25-1 and J usage is TRBJ2-5, with 8 bases identical to TRBD1. This CDR3 is built from 14 residues. The germline V gene encodes CDR1 MGHDK and CDR2 SYGVNS. Germline trimming cut 6 bases from V and 5 bases from J; bases unmatched to any gene: 8. CDR3 in amino acids: CASRKSGGEETQYF. For the CDR3, the DNA is TGTGCCAGCAGGAAATCAGGGGGCGAGGAGACCCAGTACTTC.

V gene TRBV18 combines with J gene TRBJ2-7, with a possible D match to TRBD2 (6 bases). Germline CDR1 is KGHSH and CDR2 is LQKENI. V lost 5 bases and J 3 bases, leaving 8 bases between the germline ends. The CDR3 loop spans 12 amino acids. Here the CDR3 reads CASSTEGYEQYF. CDR3 nucleotide sequence: TGTGCCAGCTCAACGGAGGGCTACGAGCAGTACTTC.

The chain has TRBV18 and TRBJ2-1; 8 positions agree with TRBD1. Germline loops: CDR1 KGHSH, CDR2 LQKENI. This CDR3 is built from 16 residues. Trimming cost V 4 bases and J 8 bases; bases outside gene matches: 13. The CDR3 nucleotides read TGTGCCAGCTCACTCGGATCAGGGGGCGCGAGGGATGAGCAGTTCTTC. As protein: CASSLGSGGARDEQFF.

CDR3 in DNA: TGTGCCAGCAGCTTAGCGGGGAGCTCCTACGAGCAGTACTTC. This translates into CASSLAGSSYEQYF. The V gene is TRBV11-1, the J gene TRBJ2-7, with D possibly matching TRBD2 (5 bases). Trimming shortened V by 0 bases and J by 0 bases, and 6 bases separated the two germline ends. In germline, CDR1 is SGHAT, CDR2 FQDESV (reference sequence). This CDR3 comprises 14 residues.

This clone was recorded once. The junction shows a germline mismatch at one end, possibly a read error. V gene TRBV6-1 combines with J gene TRBJ1-1; TRBD1 aligns across 7 bases. In germline, CDR1 is MNHNS, CDR2 SASEGT. CDR3 length: 15 amino acids. CDR3 coding DNA: TGTGCCAGCAGAGAAGACAGGGCCAAGAACACTGAAGCTTTCTTT. Translated: CASREDRAKNTEAFF.

The chain employs TRBV9 and TRBJ2-3; 14 bases line up with TRBD2. The germline V gene has CDR1 SGDLS and CDR2 YYNGEE. This CDR3 region has 20 residues. The V gene end was trimmed by 4 bases and the J gene end by 2 bases; junction bases not matched to a gene: 15. CDR3 protein: CASSPPPGTSGSWNTDTQYF. DNA for the CDR3: TGTGCCAGCAGCCCACCCCCCGGGACTAGCGGGAGTTGGAACACAGATACGCAGTATTTT.

Notes on this clone: One end of the junction varies from germline; a read error may be responsible. The chain employs TRBV7-8 and TRBJ1-5, with D maybe TRBD1 (5 bases). This CDR3 comprises 17 residues. Germline loops: CDR1 SGHVS, CDR2 FQNEAQ. DNA of the CDR3: TGTGCCAGCAACTTAGGGGCACGGGGGACGATCGGGCAGCCCCAGCATTTT. This translates into CASNLGARGTIGQPQHF. Filled out from reference TRBV7-8 and TRBJ1-5, the complete variable domain reads GAGVSQSPRYKVAKRGQDVALRCDPISGHVSLFWYQQALGQGPEFLTYFQNEAQLDKSGLPSDRFFAERPEGSVSTLKIQRTQQEDSAVYLCASNLGARGTIGQPQHFGDGTRLSIL.